Presented here are 11 T cell receptor beta chains from one specimen sequenced in a study of blood T cell repertoires in COVID-19. The assay was immunoSEQ multiplex PCR, and TCRdb's table has in-frame clones only and misses some. The sample has around 100,000 clones; approximately 78% are singletons. Sequenced sample: peripheral blood. These receptors all stem from a man in his 70s with acute or convalescent COVID-19.

DNA for the CDR3: TGTGCCTGGAGTACGGGACAGAACTCTGGAAACACCATATATTTT. Residues: CAWSTGQNSGNTIYF. The chain combines TRBV30 with TRBJ1-3; 7 nucleotides align to TRBD1. The germline V gene encodes CDR1 GTSNPN and CDR2 SVGIG (reference sequence). This CDR3 region has 15 residues. V trimming: 2 bases; J trimming: 0 bases; junction bases outside the gene matches: 4.

The J gene is TRBJ1-6, the V gene TRBV29-1, with 8 positions matching TRBD1. Trimming at V came to 4 bases and at J to 7 bases, leaving 6 bases not matched to a gene. Germline CDR1 is SQVTM and CDR2 is ANQGSEA. The CDR3 sequence is 14 residues long. Here the CDR3 reads CSVAYGTGNSPLHF. Here the CDR3 DNA reads TGCAGCGTTGCCTACGGGACAGGCAATTCACCCCTCCACTTT.

The J gene is TRBJ2-2, the V gene TRBV13, with 9 bases that match TRBD2. The CDR3 extends over 14 amino acids. After removal of 7 bases from V and 6 bases from J, the junction contained 6 bases not matched to a gene. Germline CDR1 is PRHDT and CDR2 is FYEKMQ (reference sequence). The CDR3 bases are TGTGCCAGCATCTTTAGCGGGGGATCCGGGGAGCTGTTTTTT. It specifies CASIFSGGSGELFF.

The V and J genes are TRBV7-3 and TRBJ2-5; 8 positions agree with TRBD2. This CDR3 is built from 15 residues. Germline CDR1 and CDR2: SGHTA and FQGTGA. V trimming: 2 bases; J trimming: 0 bases; junction bases outside the gene matches: 2. This chain's CDR3 is CASSLASGYQETQYF. CDR3 nucleotides: TGTGCCAGCAGCTTAGCTAGCGGGTACCAAGAGACCCAGTACTTC.

The chain carries TRBV12-5 and TRBJ2-2, with D maybe TRBD2 (5 bases). The CDR3 consists of 16 residues. The germline V gene has CDR1 LGHNT and CDR2 FRNRAP. The V end was cut by 0 bases, the J end by 4 bases, with 12 bases between. CDR3 nucleotide sequence: TGTGCTAGTGGTTTGGTACTCGGTGAGGGCACCGGGGAGCTGTTTTTT. This sequence encodes CASGLVLGEGTGELFF.

This chain links TRBV30 with TRBJ1-2; a weak D match, TRBD1 (5 bases). The CDR3 has 14 amino acids. The V end was cut by 2 bases, the J end by 1 base, with 11 bases between. Per the germline V gene, CDR1 is GTSNPN and CDR2 is SVGIG (reference sequence). As DNA, the CDR3 is TGTGCCTGGAGTCGGGGGAACCTTAACTATGGCTACACCTTC. Its protein is CAWSRGNLNYGYTF.

The chain employs TRBV11-3 and TRBJ2-1; 8 nucleotides match TRBD2. The germline gives CDR1 SGHNT, CDR2 YENEEA. The CDR3 spans 18 residues. Trimming removed 0 bases from V and 4 bases from J; junction bases left unmatched: 11. The CDR3 DNA reads as TGTGCCAGCAGCTTAGATCTGAGCGGGAGAGATACTTACAATGAGCAGTTCTTC. This translates into CASSLDLSGRDTYNEQFF.

The chain couples TRBV30 to TRBJ2-7, with 8 bases lining up with TRBD2. Trimming cost V 4 bases and J 4 bases; bases outside gene matches: 9. This CDR3 has 14 residues. Looked up from germline, CDR1 is GTSNPN and CDR2 is SVGIG (reference sequence). CDR3 loop: CAWTSGTRSYEQYF. The CDR3 DNA sequence: TGTGCCTGGACCTCCGGGACTAGGAGTTACGAGCAGTACTTC.

The chain has TRBV5-1 and TRBJ2-2; 7 nucleotides line up with TRBD2. Looked up from germline, CDR1 is SGHRS and CDR2 is YFSETQ. V trimming: 4 bases; J trimming: 4 bases; junction bases outside the gene matches: 10. The length of the CDR3 is 16 residues. The CDR3 loop reads CASSPRGGSGTGELFF. The CDR3 nucleotides are TGCGCCAGCAGCCCACGAGGCGGGAGTGGCACCGGGGAGCTGTTTTTT.

This chain connects TRBV2 to TRBJ2-1; 10 bases fit TRBD2. Germline CDR1 and CDR2: SNHLY and FYNNEI. The CDR3 consists of 16 residues. Trimming took 5 bases from V and 9 from J; bases not matched to a gene: 13. The CDR3 DNA follows: TGTGCCAGCAGTAAACTCCTAGCGGGGGTGGTTGGTGAGCAGTTCTTC. Protein sequence: CASSKLLAGVVGEQFF.

This chain connects TRBV3-1 (or the pseudogene TRBV3-2) to TRBJ1-4; D perhaps matches TRBD1 (6 bases). The CDR3 consists of 14 residues. V was clipped by 6 bases and J by 8 bases, with 16 bases between them. Germline V lookup: CDR1 LGHDT, CDR2 YNNKEL (reference sequence). CDR3: CASRLTGGGEKLFF. The DNA of the CDR3 is TGTGCCAGCAGACTGACAGGCGGGGGCGAAAAACTGTTTTTT.